Each of the 7 T cell receptor beta chains below was sequenced from the same sample in a study of siplizumab effects on memory and regulatory T cells. The data were produced by immunoSEQ multiplex PCR, yet TCRdb's version contains in-frame clones alone and is incomplete. Among some 7,000 clones listed, 65% to 70% were seen once. The sequenced material came from effector memory CD8+ T cells sorted from blood. The sample's subset: unstimulated CD8+ effector memory T cells. These receptors all come from a human donor in good health.

The table lists this clone with a few counts. V is TRBV29-1 and J is TRBJ2-4; TRBD2 aligns across 9 bases. From germline, CDR1 is SQVTM and CDR2 ANQGSEA. V shed 4 bases, J shed 6 bases, and the junction held 7 bases outside the gene matches. This CDR3 region has 14 residues. The CDR3 loop reads CSVGAGGDGNIQYF. CDR3 DNA: TGCAGCGTTGGGGCGGGAGGGGATGGAAACATTCAGTACTTC.

This clone was counted a few times. The identical CDR3 is also encoded by other nucleotide sequences in the sample. V and J are TRBV5-4 and TRBJ1-1; maybe TRBD1 (5 bases). Trimming cost V 4 bases and J 0 bases, with 10 bases left between them. The CDR3 consists of 14 residues. CDR1 and CDR2 (germline): SGHNT, YYREEE (reference sequence). The CDR3 region is CASSPGRVNTEAFF. As DNA, the CDR3 is TGTGCCAGCAGCCCGGGACGCGTGAACACTGAAGCTTTCTTT.

This chain links TRBV15 with TRBJ2-3; tentative D call: TRBD2 (5 bases). Germline V gene sequence: CDR1 LNHNV, CDR2 YYDKDF (reference sequence). The CDR3 covers 13 residues. Trimming removed 1 base from V and 6 bases from J, with 8 bases in between. The CDR3 DNA is TGTGCCACCAGCAGAGCGACTACGGATACGCAGTATTTT. Encoded protein: CATSRATTDTQYF.

V and J are TRBV9 and TRBJ2-1, with D uncertain. Germline V CDR1 and CDR2: SGDLS, YYNGEE. CDR3 length: 12 amino acids. V lost 2 bases and J lost 6, with 6 bases in between. CDR3 sequence: CASSVDGNEQFF. The CDR3 DNA is TGTGCCAGCAGCGTGGATGGCAATGAGCAGTTCTTC.

J is TRBJ2-6 and V is TRBV30; D is unclear. CDR1 GTSNPN and CDR2 SVGIG come from the germline V gene (reference sequence). There are 16 residues in the CDR3. Trimming shortened V by 0 bases and J by 0 bases, and 9 bases separated the two germline ends. CDR3: CAWSVMSLSGANVLTF. In DNA, the CDR3 is TGTGCCTGGAGTGTAATGAGTCTCTCTGGGGCCAACGTCCTGACTTTC.

DNA of the CDR3: TGTGCAACCGGACAGGGCGGAGACTATGGCTACACCTTC. Translating gives CATGQGGDYGYTF. The chain is built from TRBV6-6 and TRBJ1-2; the match to TRBD1 covers 8 bases. CDR3 length equals 13 residues. The germline gives CDR1 MNHNY, CDR2 SVGAGI (reference sequence).

Sample share makes this clone medium-sized (0.01 to 0.1%). V and J are TRBV19 and TRBJ1-5; D possibly corresponds to TRBD1 (6 bases). This CDR3 is built from 15 residues. The germline gives CDR1 LNHDA, CDR2 SQIVND (reference sequence). V was shortened by 3 bases and J by 6 bases, with 15 bases between the two germline ends. The CDR3 DNA sequence: TGTGCCAGTAGTATTGGCAGGGGTGTAGGTCAGCCCCAGCATTTT. It codes for CASSIGRGVGQPQHF.